The next 23 T cell receptor beta chains were all read from a single sample in a study of blood T cell repertoires in COVID-19. TCRdb's copy holds only in-frame clones and misses some; the assay was immunoSEQ multiplex PCR. The sample lists some 200,000 clones, 85% occurring once. The sequencing sample was made of peripheral blood. Source of these receptors: a woman aged 70-85 years with COVID-19, enrolled during active disease.

J is TRBJ2-3 and V is TRBV6-5, with TRBD2 matching 10 bases. The germline V gene has CDR1 MNHEY and CDR2 SVGAGI. The CDR3 has 16 residues. With V trimmed by 0 bases and J by 2 bases, 2 bases remained unmatched. The CDR3 protein is CASSYSLAGVTDTQYF. The CDR3 DNA reads TGTGCCAGCAGTTACTCGCTAGCGGGGGTCACAGATACGCAGTATTTT.

The V call is TRBV6-2 or TRBV6-3, the J call TRBJ2-2; 8 bases are a match to TRBD1. The germline V gene has CDR1 MNHEY and CDR2 SVGEGT. CDR3 length: 15 amino acids. The J segment lost 7 bases and the V segment lost 6 bases, leaving 10 bases of the junction unmatched. Written as DNA, the CDR3 is TGTGCCAGCAGCGATACAGGGGGAGGTATCGGGGAGCTGTTTTTT. This codes for CASSDTGGGIGELFF.

The chain uses TRBV13 and TRBJ1-4; TRBD1 matches 7 bases. CDR3 size: 14 residues. Germline values: CDR1 PRHDT, CDR2 FYEKMQ (reference sequence). The V and J ends lost 8 bases and 8 bases, in that order; junction bases with no gene match: 11. The DNA for the CDR3 is TGTGCCAGCGGCCGACAGGGCTTGGGCGAAAAACTGTTTTTT. Its translation: CASGRQGLGEKLFF.

The genes are TRBV15 and TRBJ2-3; 10 bases match TRBD2. The CDR3 is 22 amino acids. The V gene's germline CDR1 is LNHNV and CDR2 YYDKDF (reference sequence). After removal of 1 base from V and 0 bases from J, the junction contained 19 bases not matched to a gene. CDR3 in DNA: TGTGCCACCAGCAGAGGCTCCGGTACTGGCCTAGCGGGGGCCCCAAGCACAGATACGCAGTATTTT. Its protein product is CATSRGSGTGLAGAPSTDTQYF.

The CDR3 DNA is TGTGCCAGCAGCCAAGGTCTGCAGGGGCATGGCTACACCTTC. It yields the protein CASSQGLQGHGYTF. The chain joins TRBV3-1 (or the pseudogene TRBV3-2) to TRBJ1-2, with D possibly being TRBD1 (6 bases). Looked up from germline, CDR1 is LGHDT and CDR2 is YNNKEL (reference sequence). The CDR3 sequence is 14 residues long. The ends were cut back, 1 base at V and 6 bases at J, with 12 bases in the middle.

The rearrangement links TRBV6-2 or TRBV6-3 to TRBJ2-1; no reliable D call. Trimming removed 2 bases at V and 9 bases at J, with 8 bases between. Germline CDR1 is MNHEY and CDR2 is SVGEGT. CDR3 length: 12 amino acids. CDR3 loop: CASSYGVSEQFF. As DNA, the CDR3 is TGTGCCAGCAGTTACGGAGTTAGTGAGCAGTTCTTC.

The chain employs TRBV7-8 and TRBJ2-2, with 10 bases aligning to TRBD2. The CDR3 is made up of 19 amino acids. Per the germline V gene, CDR1 is SGHVS and CDR2 is FQNEAQ. J was trimmed by 4 bases and V by 4 bases; bases with no gene match: 15. The CDR3: CASSSFWPSGSGSTGELFF. As DNA, the CDR3 is TGTGCCAGCAGCTCCTTTTGGCCTAGCGGGAGTGGTAGCACCGGGGAGCTGTTTTTT.

J is TRBJ1-2 and V is TRBV9, with D possibly being TRBD1 (6 bases). CDR1 and CDR2 from the germline V gene are SGDLS and YYNGEE. V was clipped by 2 bases and J by 4 bases, with 15 bases between them. This CDR3 contains 15 residues. The CDR3 DNA is TGTGCCAGCAGCGTCGCAGGGGCGGGGGCCTATGGCTACACCTTC. It specifies CASSVAGAGAYGYTF.

This clone was picked up one time. This chain joins TRBV27 and TRBJ2-6; 8 bases align to TRBD1. Unmatched junction bases numbered 3, after V lost 4 bases and J lost 1 base. The CDR3 has 16 residues. Germline V CDR1 and CDR2: MNHEY, SMNVEV (reference sequence). DNA for the CDR3: TGTGCCAGCAGTTATCAGGGGGCGTCTGGGGCCAACGTCCTGACTTTC. This gives the protein CASSYQGASGANVLTF.

The chain employs TRBV3-1 (or the pseudogene TRBV3-2) and TRBJ1-5; the D gene is possibly TRBD1 (6 bases). The germline CDR1 and CDR2 sequences are LGHDT and YNNKEL (reference sequence). Trimming left V 1 base short and J 3 bases short, with 10 bases between. The CDR3 has 15 amino acids. The CDR3: CASSQGQAFNQPQHF. Here the CDR3 DNA reads TGTGCCAGCAGCCAAGGACAGGCCTTCAATCAGCCCCAGCATTTT.

This sequence joins TRBV11-2 and TRBJ2-7; TRBD2 matches 10 bases. The V segment lost 5 bases and the J segment 5 bases; nucleotides outside the gene matches: 12. The V gene's germline CDR1 is SGHAT and CDR2 FQNNGV. This CDR3 has 16 amino acids. The CDR3 DNA follows: TGTGCCAGCAGCCCAATACCGGGACTAGCGTCCGACGAGCAGTACTTC. Translation gives CASSPIPGLASDEQYF.

The chain links TRBV3-1 (or the pseudogene TRBV3-2) to TRBJ1-1, with TRBD1 as a possible D gene (5 bases). The germline V gene encodes CDR1 LGHDT and CDR2 YNNKEL (reference sequence). Trimming shortened V by 1 base and J by 3 bases, and 9 bases separated the two germline ends. The CDR3 contains 14 residues. The CDR3 here is CASSQVQGYTEAFF. The CDR3 DNA sequence: TGTGCCAGCAGCCAAGTGCAGGGCTACACTGAAGCTTTCTTT.

Here the CDR3 reads CASSLWDSRTSGGREQYF. CDR3 nucleotides: TGCGCCAGCAGCTTGTGGGACTCTCGGACTAGCGGGGGTCGGGAGCAGTACTTC. This chain joins TRBV5-1 and TRBJ2-7; 13 bases fit TRBD2. CDR1 is SGHRS, CDR2 YFSETQ, per germline. J was trimmed by 7 bases and V by 1 base; bases with no gene match: 14. This CDR3 spans 18 amino acids.

This chain uses TRBV4-2 with TRBJ2-7; 7 bases are shared with TRBD1. The length of the CDR3 is 16 residues. Germline CDR1 and CDR2: LGHNA and YNFKEQ. J was trimmed by 0 bases and V by 0 bases; bases with no gene match: 5. The CDR3 DNA sequence: TGTGCCAGCAGCCAAGAGGGACAGAGCTTCTCCTACGAGCAGTACTTC. Its translation is CASSQEGQSFSYEQYF.

This chain links TRBV30 with TRBJ1-6, with 7 bases fitting TRBD1. Germline V CDR1 and CDR2: GTSNPN, SVGIG (reference sequence). The CDR3 has 16 residues. V was pared by 4 bases and J by 4 bases, with 10 bases of the junction left unmatched. CDR3 bases: TGTGCCTGGACCCGGGACAGCCTCCAATATAATTCACCCCTCCACTTT. Translating it yields CAWTRDSLQYNSPLHF.

The rearrangement links TRBV29-1 to TRBJ2-1, with 9 bases identical to TRBD2. Unmatched junction bases numbered 5, after V lost 2 bases and J lost 3 bases. The germline CDR1 and CDR2 sequences are SQVTM and ANQGSEA. This CDR3 spans 15 amino acids. CDR3: CSVESTSGYYNEQFF. For the CDR3, the DNA is TGCAGCGTTGAATCCACTAGCGGGTACTACAATGAGCAGTTCTTC.

The rearrangement links TRBV6-5 to TRBJ1-1; TRBD1 is a possible D gene (5 bases). The CDR3 has 13 amino acids. Looked up from germline, CDR1 is MNHEY and CDR2 is SVGAGI. V was cut by 5 bases and J by 3 bases, with 10 bases left in between. The CDR3 DNA reads TGTGCCAGCAGTAGTACGGGGGACACTGAAGCTTTCTTT. Translated, it gives CASSSTGDTEAFF.

The chain joins TRBV21-1 to TRBJ1-6. TRBV21-1 is given as a pseudogene. The CDR3 totals 15 residues. The CDR3 is CASSKRSSYNSPLHF. CDR3 nucleotide sequence: TGTGCCAGCAGCAAACGGAGCTCCTATAATTCACCCCTCCACTTT.

V usage is TRBV6-1 and J usage is TRBJ2-7; weak D call: TRBD1 (5 bases). Germline assignment: CDR1 MNHNS and CDR2 SASEGT. The CDR3 consists of 13 residues. Deletions cut 4 bases from V and 5 bases from J, with 12 bases between. The CDR3 DNA reads as TGTGCCAGCAGTGCCGACAGTGGCCACGAGCAGTACTTC. Its protein product is CASSADSGHEQYF.

The chain combines TRBV11-2 with TRBJ2-2, with a weak D call TRBD2 (6 bases). V was pared by 1 base and J by 5 bases, with 14 bases between. The V gene's germline CDR1 is SGHAT and CDR2 FQNNGV. There are 16 residues in the CDR3. Here the CDR3 reads CASSLGLGVGTGELFF. The CDR3 DNA follows: TGTGCCAGCAGCTTAGGACTAGGGGTCGGTACCGGGGAGCTGTTTTTT.

V and J are TRBV6-2 or TRBV6-3 and TRBJ2-7; a weak D match, TRBD2 (6 bases). Trimming took off 0 bases at V and 2 bases at J, with 14 bases between the two ends. Looked up from germline, CDR1 is MNHEY and CDR2 is SVGEGT. The CDR3 loop spans 16 amino acids. CDR3 in amino acids: CASSYSLAARAYEQYF. Here the CDR3 DNA reads TGTGCCAGCAGTTACTCCTTAGCGGCGCGCGCCTACGAGCAGTACTTC.

For the CDR3, the DNA is TGTGCCAGCAGCCTTACCCTAGTCGGCGAGCAGTACTTC. This gives the protein CASSLTLVGEQYF. V is TRBV6-2 or TRBV6-3 and J is TRBJ2-7; D remains ambiguous. The V end lost 6 bases, the J end lost 6 bases, and 15 bases lay between the germline ends. CDR1 is MNHEY, CDR2 SVGEGT, per germline. This CDR3 has 13 residues.

This chain uses TRBV21-1 with TRBJ1-1; TRBD1, the table's D call, was not compared with the DNA. TRBV21-1 is an annotated pseudogene. This CDR3 comprises 17 residues. The CDR3 DNA reads as TGTGCCAGCAGCAAAGGGAAGCTGGGGCAGAGGAACACTGAAGCTTTCTTT. Its protein product is CASSKGKLGQRNTEAFF.